The next 6 T cell receptor beta chains were all read from a single sample in a study of T cells in Graves' hyperthyroidism and ophthalmopathy. TCR beta CDR3 region amplification was performed from RNA transcripts. First-round RT-PCR with HTBI primers amplified the TCR CDR3 region. In TCRdb, the multiplex PCR reads were re-called with MiXCR into one record per CDR3 protein. The sample lists nearly 750,000 distinct CDR3 sequences, around 40% occurring once. The specimen sequenced was blood. These receptors originate from a woman in her forties with Graves' hyperthyroidism.

V usage is TRBV6-5 and J usage is TRBJ1-2; weak D call: TRBD1 (6 bases). This CDR3 has 18 amino acids. Per germline, CDR1 MNHEY and CDR2 SVGAGI. V shed 0 bases and J shed 8 bases, with 25 bases lying between them. In DNA, the CDR3 is TGTGCCAGCAGTTACTCGAGCGGGGGGCGGCCCTTTGGAGCAGGCTACACCTTC. It encodes CASSYSSGGRPFGAGYTF.

This clonotype has at least ten counts. J is TRBJ1-5 and V is TRBV15; D may be TRBD1 (5 bases). CDR3 length: 16 amino acids. The V and J ends lost 1 base and 5 bases respectively, with 15 bases between them. Germline CDR1 reads LNHNV; CDR2 reads YYDKDF (reference sequence). CDR3 coding DNA: TGTGCCACCAGCAGAGGAGGAGGGGTCCTGGATCAGCCCCAGCATTTT. Its translation is CATSRGGGVLDQPQHF.

The J gene is TRBJ2-3, the V gene TRBV29-1; TRBD2 matches at 13 bases. This CDR3 spans 17 amino acids. Trimming removed 7 bases from V and 0 bases from J; junction bases left unmatched: 10. The germline V gene encodes CDR1 SQVTM and CDR2 ANQGSEA. DNA for the CDR3: TGCAGCGCCAAGCGGACTAGCGGGGGCATGAGCACAGATACGCAGTATTTT. This encodes CSAKRTSGGMSTDTQYF.

This clonotype was seen many times. The J gene is TRBJ2-5, the V gene TRBV19; the D gene could be TRBD1 or TRBD2 (5 bases each). This CDR3 region has 16 residues. V was trimmed by 5 bases and J by 5 bases, leaving 21 bases between them. Looked up from germline, CDR1 is LNHDA and CDR2 is SQIVND (reference sequence). This CDR3 is CASSPPGARPGETQYF. As DNA, the CDR3 is TGTGCCAGTAGTCCCCCCGGGGCACGGCCAGGGGAGACCCAGTACTTC. The full variable domain, completed using reference TRBV19 and TRBJ2-5, is DGGITQSPKYLFRKEGQNVTLSCEQNLNHDAMYWYRQDPGQGLRLIYYSQIVNDFQKGDIAEGYSVSREKKESFPLTVTSAQKNPTAFYLCASSPPGARPGETQYFGPGTRLLVL.

This clonotype was seen many times. The J gene is TRBJ1-1, the V gene TRBV7-9, with D uncertain. Trimming pared 0 bases from V and 4 bases from J, leaving 9 bases between. Looked up from germline, CDR1 is SEHNR and CDR2 is FQNEAQ (reference sequence). The CDR3 loop spans 14 amino acids. DNA of the CDR3: TGTGCCAGCAGCTTAGCGGTGGCTCCCACTGAAGCTTTCTTT. Its translation: CASSLAVAPTEAFF.

The sample holds many counts of this clonotype. The chain links TRBV14 to TRBJ1-2; TRBD1 agrees at 7 bases. Germline CDR1 reads SGHDN; CDR2 reads FVKESK. Trimming took 4 bases from V and 3 from J; bases not matched to a gene: 8. CDR3 length: 15 residues. The CDR3 region is CASSRQGLRYYGYTF. The CDR3 DNA is TGTGCCAGCAGCCGACAGGGTTTGCGATACTATGGCTACACCTTC. The full variable domain, in which reference TRBV14 and TRBJ1-2 provide the parts outside the CDR3, is EAGVTQFPSHSVIEKGQTVTLRCDPISGHDNLYWYRRVMGKEIKFLLHFVKESKQDESGMPNNRFLAERTGGTYSTLKVQPAELEDSGVYFCASSRQGLRYYGYTFGSGTRLTVV.